The 17 T cell receptor beta chains in this list originate from one sample, sequenced in a study of T-cell reconstitution after alpha-beta-depleted transplantation in children listed by TCRdb under 2016. Libraries were prepared through PCR. The sample was run on an Illumina HiSeq 2500. TCR libraries were prepared with molecular barcoding, using unique molecular identifiers to normalize TCRbeta repertoire quantification. The raw public reads went through TCRdb reprocessing: fastp at Q25, MiXCR clone calling, in-frame beta chains kept. Records with the same CDR3 protein are collapsed into one entry carrying the most frequent genes and DNA. A total of 200,000 to 300,000 distinct CDR3 sequences appear in this sample, 12% of them only once. The top ten constitute approximately 2.9% of the sample. Source: PBMCs from the stem cell graft donor, taken from the stem cell graft. Every receptor here comes from a human donor who donated a stem cell graft to a child with acute lymphoblastic leukemia.

This chain joins TRBV4-3 and TRBJ1-2; no firm D call. V was cut by 0 bases and J by 0 bases, with 5 bases left in between. CDR1 is LGHNA and CDR2 is YSLEER in the germline V gene. This CDR3 is built from 14 residues. CDR3 sequence (DNA): TGCGCCAGCAGCCAAGATCTCGCTAACTATGGCTACACCTTC. It encodes CASSQDLANYGYTF.

This clonotype was observed many times. CDR3 sequence reads: CSASSPGTEAFF. The CDR3, as DNA: TGCAGTGCTTCCTCTCCGGGCACTGAAGCTTTCTTT. This rearrangement joins TRBV20-1 to TRBJ1-1, with D unclear. Germline V gene data show CDR1 as DFQATT and CDR2 as SNEGSKA (reference sequence). The CDR3 sequence is 12 residues long. Trimming removed 5 bases from V and 4 bases from J, with 11 bases in between.

This clonotype has ten or more counts. The chain has TRBV20-1 and TRBJ2-2; 7 nucleotides align to TRBD1. Trimming removed 5 bases from V and 7 bases from J; junction bases left unmatched: 7. The CDR3 sequence is 13 residues long. CDR1 and CDR2 from the germline V gene are DFQATT and SNEGSKA (reference sequence). CDR3 nucleotide sequence: TGCAGTGCTCGACAGGGCGCGGTCGGGGAGCTGTTTTTT. Amino acid sequence: CSARQGAVGELFF.

The chain recombines TRBV20-1 with TRBJ2-7; D may be TRBD1 or TRBD2 (5 bases each). V dropped 1 base and J dropped 7 bases, with 20 bases sitting between them. CDR3 size: 15 residues. Germline V gene data show CDR1 as DFQATT and CDR2 as SNEGSKA (reference sequence). The CDR3: CSARVGFPGLREQYF. CDR3 DNA: TGCAGTGCTAGAGTCGGGTTCCCGGGGCTTCGGGAGCAGTACTTC.

This clonotype has at least ten counts. The rearrangement uses TRBV18 and TRBJ2-7, with a weak D call TRBD2 (7 bases). Trimming shortened V by 2 bases and J by 2 bases, and 10 bases separated the two germline ends. The CDR3 sequence is 14 residues long. Germline values: CDR1 KGHSH, CDR2 LQKENI. Here the CDR3 reads CASSPGEGAYEQYF. In nucleotides, the CDR3 is TGTGCCAGCTCACCAGGGGAGGGGGCCTACGAGCAGTACTTC.

The J gene is TRBJ2-1, the V gene TRBV11-2, with a tentative D call TRBD2 (6 bases). The CDR3 has 13 amino acids. Trimming pared 8 bases from V and 10 bases from J, leaving 18 bases between. The V gene's germline CDR1 is SGHAT and CDR2 FQNNGV. The CDR3, as DNA: TGTGCCAGCCGCTCGGGAGAGGTTAGAGAGCAGTTCTTC. Protein sequence: CASRSGEVREQFF.

The V and J genes are TRBV24-1 and TRBJ1-1, with a tentative D call TRBD1 (6 bases). The germline V gene has CDR1 KGHDR and CDR2 SFDVKD. The V end lost 4 bases, the J end lost 2 bases, and 7 bases lay between the germline ends. The CDR3 has 13 residues. The CDR3, as DNA: TGTGCCACCAGTGACAGGGGTAACACTGAAGCTTTCTTT. This sequence encodes CATSDRGNTEAFF.

In this sample, this clonotype turned up a few times. The chain carries TRBV20-1 and TRBJ2-1; perhaps TRBD2 as D (7 bases). Germline assignment: CDR1 DFQATT and CDR2 SNEGSKA (reference sequence). This CDR3 has 17 residues. The V gene lost 6 bases and the J gene lost 0 bases, with 21 bases spanning the gap. CDR3 bases: TGCAGTGCCACCCCTTTCGGGGGGCCCCTCTCCTACAATGAGCAGTTCTTC. Translating gives CSATPFGGPLSYNEQFF.

In this sample, this clonotype turned up many times. The J gene is TRBJ2-5, the V gene TRBV6-5; 7 bases align to TRBD2. The trim removed 2 bases at V and 8 bases at J, leaving 8 bases unmatched. This CDR3 comprises 14 residues. Germline values: CDR1 MNHEY, CDR2 SVGAGI. The CDR3 DNA reads TGTGCCAGCAGTTACCGACTAGCCTGGTTCACCCAGTACTTC. As protein: CASSYRLAWFTQYF.

This clonotype was detected ten times or more. J is TRBJ2-7 and V is TRBV20-1, with D perhaps TRBD1 (7 bases). Trimming took 3 bases from V and 0 from J, leaving 15 bases between them. In germline, CDR1 is DFQATT, CDR2 SNEGSKA (reference sequence). The CDR3 extends over 15 amino acids. CDR3 protein: CSARSPGGLSYEQYF. CDR3 coding DNA: TGCAGTGCTAGGTCCCCAGGGGGGCTCTCCTACGAGCAGTACTTC.

This clonotype was seen repeatedly, ten times or more. V is TRBV28 and J is TRBJ2-3; D remains ambiguous. V was pared by 1 base and J by 2 bases, with 4 bases between. The CDR3 runs 13 residues. Germline CDR1 reads MDHEN; CDR2 reads SYDVKM. CDR3 nucleotides: TGTGCCAGCAGTTTATCGCTCACAGATACGCAGTATTTT. Translation: CASSLSLTDTQYF.

Ten or more counts support this clonotype. This chain links TRBV5-1 with TRBJ1-1; D gene unclear. Trimming removed 0 bases from V and 4 bases from J, with 7 bases in between. This CDR3 spans 13 amino acids. Germline assignment: CDR1 SGHRS and CDR2 YFSETQ. CDR3 residues: CASSLAGLTEAFF. The CDR3 region has the DNA TGCGCCAGCAGCTTGGCGGGCCTCACTGAAGCTTTCTTT.

In its sample, this clonotype was seen many times. V usage is TRBV5-1 and J usage is TRBJ1-1, with D hard to call. CDR3 size: 13 residues. CDR1 SGHRS and CDR2 YFSETQ come from the germline V gene. Trimming took 5 bases from V and 1 from J, leaving 9 bases between them. The CDR3 DNA is TGCGCCAGCAGGACGACCGGGAACACTGAAGCTTTCTTT. As protein: CASRTTGNTEAFF. Looking up the rest from reference TRBV5-1 and TRBJ1-1 gives the full variable domain: KAGVTQTPRYLIKTRGQQVTLSCSPISGHRSVSWYQQTPGQGLQFLFEYFSETQRNKGNFPGRFSGRQFSNSRSEMNVSTLELGDSALYLCASRTTGNTEAFFGQGTRLTVV.

This clonotype was picked up many times. The chain combines TRBV4-2 with TRBJ2-1; either TRBD1 or TRBD2 may fit D (5 bases each). Trimming cost V 1 base and J 4 bases, with 17 bases left between them. Germline values: CDR1 LGHNA, CDR2 YNFKEQ. This CDR3 is 17 amino acids long. Here the CDR3 DNA reads TGTGCCAGCAGCCAAGGTGGTTTCTCGGGACCGTACAATGAGCAGTTCTTC. Translated, it gives CASSQGGFSGPYNEQFF.

This clonotype was recorded at least ten times. The V call is TRBV12-3 or TRBV12-4, the J call TRBJ2-1, with unresolved D. Trimming took 1 base from V and 8 from J, leaving 21 bases between them. The CDR3 is 17 residues long. The CDR3 DNA follows: TGTGCCAGCAGTTTAGGGGCGGACCTTCCGTTATTCCATGAGCAGTTCTTC. Translating it yields CASSLGADLPLFHEQFF.

This clonotype has ten or more counts. The chain links TRBV5-1 to TRBJ2-7, with D perhaps matching TRBD2 (5 bases). The CDR3 contains 14 residues. V lost 9 bases, J lost 5 bases, and 21 bases lay in between. CDR1 SGHRS and CDR2 YFSETQ come from the germline V gene. CDR3 bases: TGCGCCACCCGGACGGAGGCGAGGAGCGACGAGCAGTACTTC. Translation gives CATRTEARSDEQYF.

The table lists this clonotype with many counts. The chain uses TRBV28 and TRBJ2-7, with D perhaps matching TRBD1 (5 bases). The germline V and J ends were trimmed by 7 bases and 4 bases, with 17 bases remaining between them. Looked up from germline, CDR1 is MDHEN and CDR2 is SYDVKM. This CDR3 region has 14 residues. CDR3 nucleotides: TGTGCCAGCATCAGAGACCAGGGTTCTTACGAGCAGTACTTC. Its protein product is CASIRDQGSYEQYF.